This TCR beta chain originates from a study of shared clonotypes between healthy human individuals. The length of the CDR3 is 17 residues. Study results and limitations: Clonotype sharing levels among donors were expected to vary with sequencing depth. Shared across several donors were 4% to 5% of the naive CD4 clonotypes.

A word on this clone: The antigen remains undetermined.

Assay used: immunoSEQ multiplex PCR; TCRdb lists only in-frame clones, some missing. Of more than 2,000,000 clones in the sample, 85% to 95% are singletons; the top ten hold roughly 0.36%. From CD4+ cells came CD45RA+ naive and CD45RA-negative memory subsets. The material sequenced was naive CD4+ T cells from PBMCs. Sample subset: CD45RA+ positively selected. The genes are TRBV21-1 and TRBJ2-3; the tabulated D call, TRBD2, remains unverified against the DNA. TRBV21-1 is marked as a pseudogene. The TCR was taken from a man younger than 35 in good health. Some clones in this sample may be carry-over from other donors' samples. CDR3 sequence reads: CASSTHATSGRTDTQYF. Here the CDR3 DNA reads TGTGCCAGCAGCACCCATGCAACTAGCGGGAGGACAGATACGCAGTATTTT.